The next 18 T cell receptor beta chains were all read from a single sample in a study of glioma-infiltrating T cells after dendritic cell vaccination. This sample's time point: after dendritic cell vaccination, including at tumor progression/relapse. The assay was immunoSEQ multiplex PCR, and TCRdb's table has in-frame clones only and misses some. The repertoire includes tens of thousands of clones, under 85% of them detected once, and less than 8% sits in the top ten. Sample: blood, taken after dendritic cell vaccination. The receptors derive from a human donor with glioblastoma.

A remark on this clone: A junction end diverges from the germline sequence, so it may reflect a read error. The chain is built from TRBV7-2 and TRBJ2-3; 12 nucleotides line up with TRBD2. Looked up from germline, CDR1 is SGHTA and CDR2 is FQGNSA. The CDR3 totals 14 residues. The CDR3 loop is CASSPSGGASRPHF. The CDR3 DNA reads as TGTGCCAGCAGCCCTAGCGGGGGGGCCTCGAGACCGCATTTT.

The CDR3 loop reads CASSIRVLAGELFF. CDR3 bases: TGTGCCAGTAGTATCAGGGTTTTGGCCGGGGAGCTGTTTTTT. This chain uses TRBV19 with TRBJ2-2; a possible D gene is TRBD1 (5 bases). The germline gives CDR1 LNHDA, CDR2 SQIVND (reference sequence). V was cut by 3 bases and J by 6 bases, with 11 bases left in between. This CDR3 is built from 14 residues.

This chain joins TRBV5-4 and TRBJ2-5; weak D call: TRBD1 (6 bases). Trimming took off 4 bases at V and 4 bases at J, with 20 bases between the two ends. The CDR3 has 16 residues. Germline loops: CDR1 SGHNT, CDR2 YYREEE (reference sequence). The CDR3 DNA sequence: TGTGCCAGCAGCCCATGGGGGACACTGGTGGGAGAGACCCAGTACTTC. It encodes CASSPWGTLVGETQYF.

The chain uses TRBV5-1 and TRBJ2-5; maybe TRBD2 (6 bases). The length of the CDR3 is 14 residues. V was clipped by 6 bases and J by 1 base, with 13 bases between them. Germline assignment: CDR1 SGHRS and CDR2 YFSETQ. The CDR3 DNA sequence: TGCGCCAGCAACACTGGGGAGGTCCAAGAGACCCAGTACTTC. Protein: CASNTGEVQETQYF. Variable domain in full (rest from reference TRBV5-1 and TRBJ2-5): KAGVTQTPRYLIKTRGQQVTLSCSPISGHRSVSWYQQTPGQGLQFLFEYFSETQRNKGNFPGRFSGRQFSNSRSEMNVSTLELGDSALYLCASNTGEVQETQYFGPGTRLLVL.

The chain carries TRBV5-1 and TRBJ2-2; D perhaps matches TRBD2 (5 bases). V was clipped by 0 bases and J by 1 base, with 10 bases between them. Germline V lookup: CDR1 SGHRS, CDR2 YFSETQ. The CDR3 consists of 16 residues. This CDR3 reads CASSLAVSENTGELFF. The CDR3 nucleotides are TGCGCCAGCAGCTTGGCGGTTAGCGAGAACACCGGGGAGCTGTTTTTT.

The chain joins TRBV6-1 to TRBJ1-1; D gene unclear. Trimming shortened V by 6 bases and J by 6 bases, and 11 bases separated the two germline ends. Germline CDR1 is MNHNS and CDR2 is SASEGT. The CDR3 has 12 residues. The CDR3 region is CASREGRPEAFF. In DNA form, the CDR3 reads TGTGCCAGCAGGGAGGGTAGACCTGAAGCTTTCTTT.

This chain uses TRBV2 with TRBJ2-2; 8 nucleotides match TRBD1. The germline V gene encodes CDR1 SNHLY and CDR2 FYNNEI. This CDR3 spans 15 amino acids. Trimming at V came to 7 bases and at J to 6 bases, leaving 10 bases not matched to a gene. The CDR3 sequence is CASIYDRGGPGELFF. CDR3 in DNA: TGTGCCAGCATTTATGACAGGGGCGGTCCCGGGGAGCTGTTTTTT.

The sample holds one count of this clone. The chain couples TRBV9 to TRBJ2-5; no clear D gene. Germline CDR1 reads SGDLS; CDR2 reads YYNGEE. Trimming pared 0 bases from V and 3 bases from J, leaving 6 bases between. There are 13 residues in the CDR3. The CDR3 DNA reads as TGTGCCAGCAGCGTAGTTCCCGAAGAGACCCAGTACTTC. The encoded protein is CASSVVPEETQYF.

The chain carries TRBV5-4 and TRBJ2-2, with TRBD1 identical over 8 bases. The J segment lost 4 bases and the V segment lost 5 bases, leaving 10 bases of the junction unmatched. The germline gives CDR1 SGHNT, CDR2 YYREEE (reference sequence). The CDR3 spans 16 residues. The CDR3 DNA follows: TGTGCCAGCAGGTCTACAGGGGGTTGGGGCACCGGGGAGCTGTTTTTT. It encodes CASRSTGGWGTGELFF.

This clone appeared a single time. V is TRBV4-1 and J is TRBJ2-3, with TRBD2 matching over 8 bases. Per the germline V gene, CDR1 is MGHRA and CDR2 is YSYEKL. The CDR3 is made up of 17 amino acids. The junction had 15 bases not matched to a gene; V was cut back by 8 bases and J by 2 bases. CDR3 loop: CASGGFGTSGATDTQYF. The CDR3, as DNA: TGCGCCAGCGGAGGCTTCGGAACTAGCGGCGCCACAGATACGCAGTATTTT.

At least ten counts were recorded for this clone. V gene TRBV4-1 combines with J gene TRBJ1-1, with 7 bases identical to TRBD1. CDR3 length: 15 amino acids. The germline CDR1 and CDR2 sequences are MGHRA and YSYEKL. V shed 0 bases and J 3 bases; nucleotides not matched to a gene: 4. The CDR3 DNA sequence: TGCGCCAGCAGCCAAGACGAGGGGGCGTACACTGAAGCTTTCTTT. It yields the protein CASSQDEGAYTEAFF.

This chain uses TRBV11-3 with TRBJ2-5; 8 bases agree with TRBD1. V lost 1 base and J lost 4; bases outside the gene matches: 8. CDR3 length: 16 residues. Germline-derived CDR1 and CDR2 are SGHNT and YENEEA. The CDR3, as DNA: TGTGCCAGCAGCTTAGGGGGCCAGGGGGCTGGAGAGACCCAGTACTTC. Translating it yields CASSLGGQGAGETQYF. Complete variable domain (other parts from reference TRBV11-3 and TRBJ2-5): EAGVVQSPRYKIIEKKQPVAFWCNPISGHNTLYWYLQNLGQGPELLIRYENEEAVDDSQLPKDRFSAERLKGVDSTLKIQPAELGDSAVYLCASSLGGQGAGETQYFGPGTRLLVL.

This chain links TRBV2 with TRBJ2-3, with 8 bases identical to TRBD2. Trimming at V came to 7 bases and at J to 4 bases, leaving 16 bases not matched to a gene. CDR1 and CDR2 (germline): SNHLY, FYNNEI. This CDR3 region has 17 residues. The chain's CDR3 is CASISGLAPLSADTQYF. CDR3 sequence (DNA): TGTGCCAGCATATCAGGACTAGCTCCTCTCTCAGCAGATACGCAGTATTTT.

V gene TRBV7-9 combines with J gene TRBJ1-6; TRBD1 might be the D (5 bases). The CDR3 length is 13 residues. From germline, CDR1 is SEHNR and CDR2 FQNEAQ (reference sequence). V was cut by 5 bases and J by 10 bases, with 12 bases left in between. The CDR3 nucleotides read TGTGCCAGCAGCAACTGGGGGGAATCACCCCTCCACTTT. Residues: CASSNWGESPLHF.

The chain links TRBV6-1 to TRBJ2-5; 8 bases agree with TRBD2. The last part of the DNA fits TRBJ2-7 better; the J call may be wrong. The V gene's germline CDR1 is MNHNS and CDR2 SASEGT. This CDR3 comprises 15 residues. CDR3 region: CASNEAGGISYEQYF. The CDR3 DNA sequence: TGTGCCAGCAATGAGGCGGGGGGAATCTCCTACGAGCAGTACTTC.

This sequence joins TRBV7-9 and TRBJ1-2; D perhaps matches TRBD1 (5 bases). The CDR3 consists of 14 residues. The germline V and J ends were trimmed by 1 base and 3 bases, with 9 bases remaining between them. Germline CDR1 reads SEHNR; CDR2 reads FQNEAQ (reference sequence). This CDR3 is CASSLVGTDYGYTF. The DNA for the CDR3 is TGTGCCAGCAGCTTAGTGGGGACTGACTATGGCTACACCTTC.

This clone was seen only a few times. This chain uses TRBV7-8 with TRBJ2-3; possible D gene TRBD1, 6 bases. V was shortened by 5 bases and J by 2 bases, with 11 bases between the two germline ends. From germline, CDR1 is SGHVS and CDR2 FQNEAQ. This CDR3 region has 14 residues. The CDR3 spells CASSKGGYTDTQYF. The CDR3 DNA is TGTGCCAGCAGCAAAGGGGGATACACAGATACGCAGTATTTT. Based on the CDR3 plus reference TRBV7-8 and TRBJ2-3, the full variable domain is GAGVSQSPRYKVAKRGQDVALRCDPISGHVSLFWYQQALGQGPEFLTYFQNEAQLDKSGLPSDRFFAERPEGSVSTLKIQRTQQEDSAVYLCASSKGGYTDTQYFGPGTRLTVL.

Details on this clone: Other DNA sequences in the same sample also yield this CDR3. The chain links TRBV5-1 to TRBJ2-7; D call uncertain. Trimming shortened V by 0 bases and J by 0 bases, and 7 bases separated the two germline ends. The CDR3 runs 14 residues. Germline V gene sequence: CDR1 SGHRS, CDR2 YFSETQ. The CDR3 reads CASSLDSSSYEQYF. The CDR3 coding sequence is TGCGCCAGCAGCTTGGACAGCAGCTCCTACGAGCAGTACTTC.